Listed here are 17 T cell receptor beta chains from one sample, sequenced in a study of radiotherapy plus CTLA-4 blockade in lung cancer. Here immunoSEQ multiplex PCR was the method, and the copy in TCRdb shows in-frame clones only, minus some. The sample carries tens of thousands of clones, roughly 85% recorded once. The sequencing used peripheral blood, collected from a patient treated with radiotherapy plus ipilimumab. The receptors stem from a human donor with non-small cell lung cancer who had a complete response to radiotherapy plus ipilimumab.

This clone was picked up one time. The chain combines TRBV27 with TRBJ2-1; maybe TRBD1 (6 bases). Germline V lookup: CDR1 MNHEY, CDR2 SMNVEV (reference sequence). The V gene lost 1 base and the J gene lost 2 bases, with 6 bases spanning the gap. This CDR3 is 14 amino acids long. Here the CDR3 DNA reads TGTGCCAGCAGTTTATGGGGGCCCTACAATGAGCAGTTCTTC. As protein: CASSLWGPYNEQFF.

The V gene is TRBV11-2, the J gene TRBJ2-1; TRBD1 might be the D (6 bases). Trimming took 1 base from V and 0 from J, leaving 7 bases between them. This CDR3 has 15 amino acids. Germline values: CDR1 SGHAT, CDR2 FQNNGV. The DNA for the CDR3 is TGTGCCAGCAGCTTAGTACAGGGCTCCTACAATGAGCAGTTCTTC. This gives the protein CASSLVQGSYNEQFF.

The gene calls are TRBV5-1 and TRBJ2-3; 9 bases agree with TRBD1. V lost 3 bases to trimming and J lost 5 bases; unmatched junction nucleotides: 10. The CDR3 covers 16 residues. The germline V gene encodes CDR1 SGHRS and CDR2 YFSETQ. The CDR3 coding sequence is TGCGCCAGCAGCTACTTGGCGGGACAGGGTGGAGATACGCAGTATTTT. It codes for CASSYLAGQGGDTQYF. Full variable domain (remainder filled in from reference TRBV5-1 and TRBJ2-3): KAGVTQTPRYLIKTRGQQVTLSCSPISGHRSVSWYQQTPGQGLQFLFEYFSETQRNKGNFPGRFSGRQFSNSRSEMNVSTLELGDSALYLCASSYLAGQGGDTQYFGPGTRLTVL.

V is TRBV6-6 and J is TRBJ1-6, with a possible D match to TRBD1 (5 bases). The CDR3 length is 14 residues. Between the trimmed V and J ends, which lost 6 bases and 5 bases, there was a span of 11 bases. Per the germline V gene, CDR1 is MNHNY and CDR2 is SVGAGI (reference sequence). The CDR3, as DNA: TGTGCCAGCAGCCGGGGACCGGATAATTCACCCCTCCACTTT. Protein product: CASSRGPDNSPLHF.

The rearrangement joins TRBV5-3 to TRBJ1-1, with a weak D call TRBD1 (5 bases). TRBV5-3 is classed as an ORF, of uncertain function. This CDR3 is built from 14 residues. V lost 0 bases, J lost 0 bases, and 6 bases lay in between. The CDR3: CARSLEGMNTEAFF. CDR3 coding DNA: TGTGCCAGAAGCTTGGAGGGGATGAACACTGAAGCTTTCTTT.

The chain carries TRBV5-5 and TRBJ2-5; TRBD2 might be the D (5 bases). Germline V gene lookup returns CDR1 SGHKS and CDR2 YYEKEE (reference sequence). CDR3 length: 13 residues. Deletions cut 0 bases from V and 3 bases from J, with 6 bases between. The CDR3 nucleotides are TGTGCCAGCAGCTTGGTTAGCGAAGAGACCCAGTACTTC. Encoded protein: CASSLVSEETQYF.

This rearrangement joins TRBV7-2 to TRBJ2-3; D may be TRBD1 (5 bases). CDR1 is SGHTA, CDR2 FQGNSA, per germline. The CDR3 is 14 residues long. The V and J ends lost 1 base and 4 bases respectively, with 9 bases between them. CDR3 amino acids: CASSLVLGPDTQYF. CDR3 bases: TGTGCCAGCAGCTTAGTTCTGGGGCCAGATACGCAGTATTTT. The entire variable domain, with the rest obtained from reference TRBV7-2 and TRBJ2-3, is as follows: GAGVSQSPSNKVTEKGKDVELRCDPISGHTALYWYRQSLGQGLEFLIYFQGNSAPDKSGLPSDRFSAERTGGSVSTLTIQRTQQEDSAVYLCASSLVLGPDTQYFGPGTRLTVL.

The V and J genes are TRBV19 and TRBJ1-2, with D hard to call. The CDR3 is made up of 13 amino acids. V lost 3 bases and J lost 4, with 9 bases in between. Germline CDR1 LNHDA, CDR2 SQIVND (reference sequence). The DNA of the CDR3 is TGTGCCAGTAGTATCGGTCAGGCCTATGGCTACACCTTC. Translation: CASSIGQAYGYTF.

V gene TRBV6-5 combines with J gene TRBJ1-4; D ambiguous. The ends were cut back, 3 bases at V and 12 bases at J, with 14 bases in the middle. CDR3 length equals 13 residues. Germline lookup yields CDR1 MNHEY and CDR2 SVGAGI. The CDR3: CASSYGSGLELFF. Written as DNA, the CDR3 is TGTGCCAGCAGTTATGGGAGTGGGTTAGAACTGTTTTTT.

Written as DNA, the CDR3 is TGCGCCAGCAGCCCCCGGCGAGAGGGGGAAAAACTGTTTTTT. As protein: CASSPRREGEKLFF. The chain joins TRBV4-1 to TRBJ1-4; D perhaps matches TRBD1 (5 bases). The length of the CDR3 is 14 residues. Trimming left V 4 bases short and J 8 bases short, with 14 bases between. CDR1 is MGHRA and CDR2 is YSYEKL in the germline V gene.

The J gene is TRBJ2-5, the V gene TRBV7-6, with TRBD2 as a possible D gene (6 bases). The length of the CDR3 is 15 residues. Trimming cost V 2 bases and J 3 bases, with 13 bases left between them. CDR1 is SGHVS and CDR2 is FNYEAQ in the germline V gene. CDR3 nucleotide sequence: TGTGCCAGCAGCTTACTCGGGGGAGAAGAAGAGACCCAGTACTTC. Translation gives CASSLLGGEEETQYF.

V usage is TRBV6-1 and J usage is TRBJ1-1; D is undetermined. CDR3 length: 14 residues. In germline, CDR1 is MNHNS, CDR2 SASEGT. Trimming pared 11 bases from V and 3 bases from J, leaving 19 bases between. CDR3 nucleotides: TGTGCCGGACTAAGGACGGGTCGGGACACTGAAGCTTTCTTT. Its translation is CAGLRTGRDTEAFF.

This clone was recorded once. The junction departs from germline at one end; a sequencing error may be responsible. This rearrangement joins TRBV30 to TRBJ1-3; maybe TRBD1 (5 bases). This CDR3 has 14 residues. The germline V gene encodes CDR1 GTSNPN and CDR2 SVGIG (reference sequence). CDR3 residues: CAWSTGDAGNTIYF. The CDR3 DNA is TGTGCCTGGAGTACGGGGGACGCTGGGAACACCATATATTTT.

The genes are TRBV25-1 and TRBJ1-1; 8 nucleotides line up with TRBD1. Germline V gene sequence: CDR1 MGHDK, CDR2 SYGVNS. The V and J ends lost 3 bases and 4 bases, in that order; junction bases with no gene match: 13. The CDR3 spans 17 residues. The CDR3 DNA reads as TGTGCCAGCAGTGATTATGGGGCAGGGGGCGGGGGCACTGAAGCTTTCTTT. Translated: CASSDYGAGGGGTEAFF.

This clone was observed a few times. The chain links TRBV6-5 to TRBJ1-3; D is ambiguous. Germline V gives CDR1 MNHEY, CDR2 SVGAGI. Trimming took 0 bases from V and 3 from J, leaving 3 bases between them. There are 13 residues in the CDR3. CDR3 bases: TGTGCCAGCAGTTACTCAATTGGAAACACCATATATTTT. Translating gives CASSYSIGNTIYF.

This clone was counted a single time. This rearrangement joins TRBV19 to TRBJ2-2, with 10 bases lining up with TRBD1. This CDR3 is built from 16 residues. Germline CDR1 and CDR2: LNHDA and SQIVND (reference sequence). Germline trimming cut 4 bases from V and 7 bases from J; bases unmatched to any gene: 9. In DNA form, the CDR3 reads TGTGCCAGTAGTACCCGGACAGGGGGTACGGTCGGGGAGCTGTTTTTT. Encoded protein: CASSTRTGGTVGELFF.

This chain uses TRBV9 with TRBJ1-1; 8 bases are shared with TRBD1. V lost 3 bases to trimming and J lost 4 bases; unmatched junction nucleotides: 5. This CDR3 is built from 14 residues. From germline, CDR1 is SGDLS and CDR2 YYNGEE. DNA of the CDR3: TGTGCCAGCAGCGAGAGCAGGGGGCTCACTGAAGCTTTCTTT. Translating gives CASSESRGLTEAFF.